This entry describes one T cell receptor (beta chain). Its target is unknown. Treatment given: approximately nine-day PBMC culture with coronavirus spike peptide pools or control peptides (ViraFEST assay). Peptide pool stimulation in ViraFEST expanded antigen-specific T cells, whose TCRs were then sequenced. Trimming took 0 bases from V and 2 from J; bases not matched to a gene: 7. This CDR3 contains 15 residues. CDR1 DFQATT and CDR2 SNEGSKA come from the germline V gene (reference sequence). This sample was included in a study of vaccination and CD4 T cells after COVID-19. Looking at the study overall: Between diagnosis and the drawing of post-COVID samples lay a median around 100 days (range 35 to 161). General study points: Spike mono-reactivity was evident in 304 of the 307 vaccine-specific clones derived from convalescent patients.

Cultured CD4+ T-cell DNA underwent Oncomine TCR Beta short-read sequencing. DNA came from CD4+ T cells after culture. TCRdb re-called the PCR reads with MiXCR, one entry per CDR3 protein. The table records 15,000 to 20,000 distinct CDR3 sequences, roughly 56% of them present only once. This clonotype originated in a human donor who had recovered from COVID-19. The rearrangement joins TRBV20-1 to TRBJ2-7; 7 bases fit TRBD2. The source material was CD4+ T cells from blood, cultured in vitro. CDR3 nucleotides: TGCAGTGCTAGAGACTCGAAGCGGGGCACCTACGAGCAGTACTTC. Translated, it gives CSARDSKRGTYEQYF.